The next 28 T cell receptor beta chains were all read from a single sample in a study of shared clonotypes between healthy human individuals. Terminally differentiated effector memory CD45RA+ cells were left out of the naive CD8 fraction, which was CD45RO-negative and positively selected for CCR7. Clones were sequenced by immunoSEQ multiplex PCR, and TCRdb holds only the in-frame ones, with some missing. Among about 2,100,000 clones, about 92% were seen once, and the ten largest hold under 2%. Specimen: naive CD8+ T cells from PBMCs. All receptors derive from a man younger than 35 in good health. Some clones in this sample may be carry-over from other donors' samples.

The CDR3 bases are TGTGCCAGCAGCTTCCAGCTGATCTACGAGCAGTACTTC. It yields the protein CASSFQLIYEQYF. V gene TRBV11-2 combines with J gene TRBJ2-7; D remains ambiguous. The CDR3 covers 13 residues. V shed 3 bases and J shed 3 bases, with 9 bases lying between them. Germline CDR1 reads SGHAT; CDR2 reads FQNNGV.

The chain links TRBV7-7 to TRBJ2-2; 8 positions match TRBD1. Trimming removed 4 bases from V and 4 bases from J; junction bases left unmatched: 8. This CDR3 region has 16 residues. CDR1 and CDR2 (germline): SSHAT, FNYEAQ (reference sequence). CDR3 DNA sequence: TGTGCCAGCAGCTATACGACAGGGGTGGCCACCGGGGAGCTGTTTTTT. This translates into CASSYTTGVATGELFF.

A note on this clone: Additional DNA sequences in this sample encode the identical CDR3. The chain combines TRBV27 with TRBJ2-7; D unclear. Trimming shortened V by 5 bases and J by 3 bases, and 8 bases separated the two germline ends. Germline lookup yields CDR1 MNHEY and CDR2 SMNVEV (reference sequence). The length of the CDR3 is 12 residues. CDR3 bases: TGTGCCAGCAGTACCAACAGCTACGAGCAGTACTTC. This encodes CASSTNSYEQYF.

The J gene is TRBJ2-3, the V gene TRBV27; D is possibly TRBD1 or TRBD2 (6 bases each). The length of the CDR3 is 14 residues. V was pared by 3 bases and J by 5 bases, with 12 bases between. Germline-derived CDR1 and CDR2 are MNHEY and SMNVEV (reference sequence). The chain's CDR3 is CASSFSGAVDTQYF. The CDR3, as DNA: TGTGCCAGCAGTTTCTCGGGGGCTGTAGATACGCAGTATTTT.

The chain carries TRBV27 and TRBJ2-1; 15 bases are shared with TRBD2. The CDR3 is made up of 18 amino acids. The germline V gene encodes CDR1 MNHEY and CDR2 SMNVEV (reference sequence). After removal of 6 bases from V and 5 bases from J, the junction contained 11 bases not matched to a gene. This CDR3 is CASRGPPGLAGGHNEQFF. CDR3 sequence (DNA): TGTGCCAGCAGGGGCCCACCGGGACTAGCGGGAGGACACAATGAGCAGTTCTTC.

The chain is built from TRBV27 and TRBJ2-6; the D gene could be TRBD1 or TRBD2 (5 bases each). The CDR3 consists of 16 residues. Deletions cut 5 bases from V and 0 bases from J, with 11 bases between. From germline, CDR1 is MNHEY and CDR2 SMNVEV (reference sequence). The CDR3 DNA follows: TGTGCCAGCAGTCGGGGCCCTATCTCTGGGGCCAACGTCCTGACTTTC. Its protein is CASSRGPISGANVLTF.

A word on this clone: In the same sample, other DNA sequences code for this CDR3. J is TRBJ2-1 and V is TRBV27, with D hard to call. There are 13 residues in the CDR3. Looked up from germline, CDR1 is MNHEY and CDR2 is SMNVEV (reference sequence). V was cut by 4 bases and J by 5 bases, with 9 bases left in between. CDR3 coding DNA: TGTGCCAGCAGTTATGGGCAGCACAATGAGCAGTTCTTC. Protein: CASSYGQHNEQFF.

As for this clone: No DNA is shown, since the ends of the CDR3 on it are uncertain; the CDR3 is the one TCRdb lists. The chain combines TRBV7-9 with TRBJ2-1; TRBD1 is the table's D call, not checked against the DNA. From germline, CDR1 is SEHNR and CDR2 FQNEAQ (reference sequence). The CDR3 is 12 residues long, counting both termini. CDR3 in amino acids: CASSFATGTWFF.

The chain uses TRBV13 and TRBJ2-7; 10 bases are shared with TRBD1. Germline V CDR1 and CDR2: PRHDT, FYEKMQ (reference sequence). Trimming removed 6 bases from V and 5 bases from J; junction bases left unmatched: 7. This CDR3 comprises 14 residues. The CDR3 region is CASSTRDRGHEQYF. CDR3 DNA sequence: TGTGCCAGCAGTACTCGGGACAGGGGCCACGAGCAGTACTTC.

This chain uses TRBV5-1 with TRBJ2-7; TRBD2 aligns across 9 bases. V lost 0 bases and J lost 7; bases outside the gene matches: 11. The CDR3 spans 16 residues. CDR1 and CDR2 from the germline V gene are SGHRS and YFSETQ. The CDR3 nucleotides are TGCGCCAGCAGCTTGGCGAGGCTAGCGGGATCGGGGGAGCAGTACTTC. It yields the protein CASSLARLAGSGEQYF.

The V call is TRBV18, the J call TRBJ2-1; 13 nucleotides line up with TRBD2. CDR3 size: 19 residues. The germline CDR1 and CDR2 sequences are KGHSH and LQKENI. The J segment lost 0 bases and the V segment lost 0 bases, leaving 5 bases of the junction unmatched. CDR3 sequence reads: CASSPPGLAGRHSYNEQFF. CDR3 DNA: TGTGCCAGCTCACCACCGGGACTAGCGGGAAGACACTCCTACAATGAGCAGTTCTTC. Combining the CDR3 with reference TRBV18 and TRBJ2-1 gives the whole variable domain NAGVMQNPRHLVRRRGQEARLRCSPMKGHSHVYWYRQLPEEGLKFMVYLQKENIIDESGMPKERFSAEFPKEGPSILRIQQVVRGDSAAYFCASSPPGLAGRHSYNEQFFGPGTRLTVL.

The chain is built from TRBV27 and TRBJ2-7; D gene unclear. Germline V lookup: CDR1 MNHEY, CDR2 SMNVEV (reference sequence). The CDR3 sequence is 15 residues long. The V end lost 6 bases, the J end lost 3 bases, and 18 bases lay between the germline ends. The CDR3 here is CASRLLAKSYYEQYF. The CDR3 bases are TGTGCCAGCAGGCTGCTGGCCAAGAGTTACTACGAGCAGTACTTC.

The chain combines TRBV4-1 with TRBJ2-3; D gene uncertain. Germline lookup yields CDR1 MGHRA and CDR2 YSYEKL. CDR3 length: 14 residues. V was trimmed by 0 bases and J by 9 bases, leaving 13 bases between them. The CDR3 loop reads CASSQDPGDRTQYF. As DNA, the CDR3 is TGCGCCAGCAGCCAAGACCCGGGCGATAGAACGCAGTATTTT.

In this sample, this clone turned up once. This chain uses TRBV28 with TRBJ2-5; D not resolved. Germline V lookup: CDR1 MDHEN, CDR2 SYDVKM. Deletions cut 7 bases from V and 2 bases from J, with 5 bases between. There are 11 residues in the CDR3. The DNA of the CDR3 is TGTGCCAGCAAAGAACAAGAGACCCAGTACTTC. Translation gives CASKEQETQYF.

The chain recombines TRBV19 with TRBJ2-3, with 9 nucleotides matching TRBD1. Germline CDR1 LNHDA, CDR2 SQIVND (reference sequence). The CDR3 runs 14 residues. The CDR3 nucleotides read TGTGCTGCCGCGTCACAGGGGGCAGCAGATACGCAGTATTTT. Protein product: CAAASQGAADTQYF.

The chain is built from TRBV10-1 and TRBJ2-1; 8 positions agree with TRBD1. V shed 6 bases and J 3 bases; nucleotides not matched to a gene: 4. The CDR3 totals 14 residues. Germline CDR1 WNHNN, CDR2 SYGVQD (reference sequence). CDR3 sequence (DNA): TGCGCCAGCAGCACAGGGGGAGTCTACAATGAGCAGTTCTTC. Amino acids: CASSTGGVYNEQFF.

V gene TRBV12-1 combines with J gene TRBJ2-7; the D call in the table, TRBD2, was not verified against the DNA. TRBV12-1 is given as a pseudogene. This CDR3 has 15 residues. The CDR3 DNA reads as TGTGCCAGCAGCGGAATAGCCGGGAACCCCTACGAGCAGTACTTC. Translation: CASSGIAGNPYEQYF.

The chain is built from TRBV5-8 and TRBJ1-1; no definite D call. CDR1 and CDR2 (germline): SGHTS, YDEGEE. The CDR3 runs to 15 residues. The V end was cut by 3 bases, the J end by 1 base, with 13 bases between. CDR3 sequence reads: CASSSWTEKNTEAFF. In nucleotides, the CDR3 is TGTGCCAGCAGCTCCTGGACGGAAAAGAACACTGAAGCTTTCTTT.

In its sample, this clone was seen once. V gene TRBV6-5 combines with J gene TRBJ1-2, with D hard to call. Germline assignment: CDR1 MNHEY and CDR2 SVGAGI. The CDR3 consists of 13 residues. V lost 3 bases, J lost 3 bases, and 8 bases lay in between. CDR3 protein: CASSYQHDYGYTF. CDR3 DNA: TGTGCCAGCAGTTATCAACACGACTATGGCTACACCTTC.

The CDR3 protein is CASSRDRGSNQPQHF. As DNA, the CDR3 is TGTGCCAGCAGCCGGGACAGGGGTAGCAATCAGCCCCAGCATTTT. V and J are TRBV5-4 and TRBJ1-5, with TRBD1 matching over 10 bases. This CDR3 region has 15 residues. The V gene end was trimmed by 4 bases and the J gene end by 0 bases; junction bases not matched to a gene: 1. Per germline, CDR1 SGHNT and CDR2 YYREEE (reference sequence).

The chain links TRBV4-1 to TRBJ2-1, with a weak D call TRBD1 (6 bases). CDR1 and CDR2 (germline): MGHRA, YSYEKL. The CDR3 runs 14 residues. V was shortened by 6 bases and J by 9 bases, with 18 bases between the two germline ends. The CDR3: CASSHSQGSSEQFF. The CDR3 DNA is TGCGCCAGCAGTCACTCCCAGGGGTCGAGTGAGCAGTTCTTC.

As concerns this clone: At the DNA level, this CDR3 is encoded by other sequences in the same sample as well. This chain connects TRBV27 to TRBJ2-7; D is uncertain. Germline V gene lookup returns CDR1 MNHEY and CDR2 SMNVEV (reference sequence). Trimming stripped 5 bases from V and 1 base from J, with 12 bases between. This CDR3 spans 14 amino acids. The CDR3 here is CASSPSGGSYEQYF. The CDR3 bases are TGTGCCAGCAGTCCTTCTGGTGGGTCCTACGAGCAGTACTTC.

V is TRBV14 and J is TRBJ1-5; D gene ambiguous. The CDR3 spans 17 residues. CDR1 and CDR2 (germline): SGHDN, FVKESK. V was pared by 0 bases and J by 4 bases, with 16 bases between. The CDR3 region is CASSQECGRESNQPQHF. The CDR3 DNA sequence: TGTGCCAGCAGCCAAGAGTGTGGGAGGGAGAGTAATCAGCCCCAGCATTTT.

This chain's CDR3 is CASSTGLAGGLVYNEQFF. CDR3 DNA sequence: TGTGCCAGCAGCACCGGACTAGCGGGAGGGCTGGTTTACAATGAGCAGTTCTTC. This chain uses TRBV7-9 with TRBJ2-1; 15 bases align to TRBD2. Germline assignment: CDR1 SEHNR and CDR2 FQNEAQ (reference sequence). This CDR3 is 18 amino acids long. V lost 5 bases, J lost 4 bases, and 9 bases stayed unmatched.

The gene calls are TRBV6-5 and TRBJ2-7, with D possibly matching TRBD1 (6 bases). Germline V CDR1 and CDR2: MNHEY, SVGAGI. Trimming took 0 bases from V and 6 from J, leaving 9 bases between them. The CDR3 is 13 amino acids. CDR3 DNA sequence: TGTGCCAGCAGTTACTCGGGCAGGGGCGAGCAGTACTTC. Encoded protein: CASSYSGRGEQYF.

The chain has TRBV4-1 and TRBJ2-7; D is unresolved. Germline V gene data show CDR1 as MGHRA and CDR2 as YSYEKL. Between the trimmed V and J ends, which lost 1 base and 6 bases, there was a span of 13 bases. The CDR3 is made up of 14 amino acids. The CDR3 sequence is CASSQVGGLGEQYF. CDR3 nucleotides: TGCGCCAGCAGCCAAGTGGGTGGCCTAGGCGAGCAGTACTTC.

The chain is built from TRBV7-9 and TRBJ2-1; no definite D call. The V and J ends lost 5 bases and 4 bases respectively, with 12 bases between them. This CDR3 has 14 amino acids. Germline V CDR1 and CDR2: SEHNR, FQNEAQ (reference sequence). Here the CDR3 DNA reads TGTGCCAGCAGCGAGAGCCTCAGATACAATGAGCAGTTCTTC. It specifies CASSESLRYNEQFF. The variable domain in full, completed from reference TRBV7-9 and TRBJ2-1, reads DTGVSQNPRHKITKRGQNVTFRCDPISEHNRLYWYRQTLGQGPEFLTYFQNEAQLEKSRLLSDRFSAERPKGSFSTLEIQRTEQGDSAMYLCASSESLRYNEQFFGPGTRLTVL.

The chain has TRBV11-2 and TRBJ2-4; D not resolved. This CDR3 has 16 residues. Germline V gene lookup returns CDR1 SGHAT and CDR2 FQNNGV. Trimming shortened V by 3 bases and J by 0 bases, and 12 bases separated the two germline ends. The CDR3 loop is CASSLGSTVAKNIQYF. Here the CDR3 DNA reads TGTGCCAGCAGCTTGGGGTCCACGGTAGCCAAAAACATTCAGTACTTC.